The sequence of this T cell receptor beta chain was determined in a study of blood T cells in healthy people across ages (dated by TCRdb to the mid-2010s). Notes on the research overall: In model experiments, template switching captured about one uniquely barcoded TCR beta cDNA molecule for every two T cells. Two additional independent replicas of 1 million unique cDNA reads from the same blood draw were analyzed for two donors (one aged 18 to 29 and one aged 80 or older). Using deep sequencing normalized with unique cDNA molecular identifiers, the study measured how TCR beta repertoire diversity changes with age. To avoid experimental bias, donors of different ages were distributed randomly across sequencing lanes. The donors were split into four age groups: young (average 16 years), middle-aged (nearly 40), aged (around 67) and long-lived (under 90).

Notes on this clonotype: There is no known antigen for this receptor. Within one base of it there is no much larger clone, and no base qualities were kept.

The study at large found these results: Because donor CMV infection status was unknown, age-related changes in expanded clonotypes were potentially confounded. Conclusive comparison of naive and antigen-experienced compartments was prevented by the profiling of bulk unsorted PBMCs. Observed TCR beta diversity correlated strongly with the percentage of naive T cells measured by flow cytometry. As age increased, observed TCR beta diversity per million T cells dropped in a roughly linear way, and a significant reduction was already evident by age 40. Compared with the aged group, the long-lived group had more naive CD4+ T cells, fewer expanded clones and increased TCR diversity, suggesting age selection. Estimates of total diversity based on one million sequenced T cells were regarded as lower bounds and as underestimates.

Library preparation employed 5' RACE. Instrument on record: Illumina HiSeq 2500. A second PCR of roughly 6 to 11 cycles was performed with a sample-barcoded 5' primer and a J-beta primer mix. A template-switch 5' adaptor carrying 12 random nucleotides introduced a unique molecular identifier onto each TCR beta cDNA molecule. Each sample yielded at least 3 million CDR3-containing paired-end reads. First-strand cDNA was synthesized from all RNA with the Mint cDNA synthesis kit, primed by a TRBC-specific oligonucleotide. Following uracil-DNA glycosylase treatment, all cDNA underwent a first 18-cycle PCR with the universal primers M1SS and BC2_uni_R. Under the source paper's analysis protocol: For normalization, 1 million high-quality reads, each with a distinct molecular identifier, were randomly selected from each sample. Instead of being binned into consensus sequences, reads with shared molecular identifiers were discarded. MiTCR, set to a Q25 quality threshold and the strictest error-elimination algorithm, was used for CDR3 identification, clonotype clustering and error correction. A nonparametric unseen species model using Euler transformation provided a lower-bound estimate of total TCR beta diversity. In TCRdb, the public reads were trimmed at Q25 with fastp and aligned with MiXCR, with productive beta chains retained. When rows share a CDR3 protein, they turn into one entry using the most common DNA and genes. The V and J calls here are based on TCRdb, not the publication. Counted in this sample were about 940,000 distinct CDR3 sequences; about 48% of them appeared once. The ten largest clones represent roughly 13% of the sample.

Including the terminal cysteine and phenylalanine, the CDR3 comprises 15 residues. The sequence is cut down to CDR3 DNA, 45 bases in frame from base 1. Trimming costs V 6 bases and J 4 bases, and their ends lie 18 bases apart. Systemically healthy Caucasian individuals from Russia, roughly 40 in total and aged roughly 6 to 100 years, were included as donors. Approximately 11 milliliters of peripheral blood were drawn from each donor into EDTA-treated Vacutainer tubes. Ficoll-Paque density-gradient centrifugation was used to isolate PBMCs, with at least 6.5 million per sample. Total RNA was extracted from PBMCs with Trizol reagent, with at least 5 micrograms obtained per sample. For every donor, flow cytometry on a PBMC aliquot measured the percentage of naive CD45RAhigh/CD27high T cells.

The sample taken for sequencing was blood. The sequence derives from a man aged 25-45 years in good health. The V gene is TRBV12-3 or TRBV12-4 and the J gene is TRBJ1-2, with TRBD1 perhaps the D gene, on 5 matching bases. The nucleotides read TGTGCCAGCAGCACCTGGGAGGGGTTTTCCTATGGCTACACCTTC. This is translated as CASSTWEGFSYGYTF.